This record concerns one T cell receptor beta chain sequence. This sample was included in a study of technical replicates of blood from a few donors. Sequencing was performed with immunoSEQ multiplex PCR; in TCRdb, only in-frame clones are kept and a portion is missing. The sample shows about 80,000 clones, around nine tenths of them seen only once. V lost 1 base and J lost 5, with 12 bases in between. This CDR3 spans 15 amino acids. Germline V CDR1 and CDR2: SGHVS, FNYEAQ. This rearrangement joins TRBV7-6 to TRBJ2-1; TRBD2 might be the D (5 bases). The source of this sequence is a human donor in good health. Specimen: T cells isolated from PBMCs. The DNA of the CDR3 is TGTGCCAGCAGCTTAGTAGCGCAAACGCACAATGAGCAGTTCTTC. Translating it yields CASSLVAQTHNEQFF.